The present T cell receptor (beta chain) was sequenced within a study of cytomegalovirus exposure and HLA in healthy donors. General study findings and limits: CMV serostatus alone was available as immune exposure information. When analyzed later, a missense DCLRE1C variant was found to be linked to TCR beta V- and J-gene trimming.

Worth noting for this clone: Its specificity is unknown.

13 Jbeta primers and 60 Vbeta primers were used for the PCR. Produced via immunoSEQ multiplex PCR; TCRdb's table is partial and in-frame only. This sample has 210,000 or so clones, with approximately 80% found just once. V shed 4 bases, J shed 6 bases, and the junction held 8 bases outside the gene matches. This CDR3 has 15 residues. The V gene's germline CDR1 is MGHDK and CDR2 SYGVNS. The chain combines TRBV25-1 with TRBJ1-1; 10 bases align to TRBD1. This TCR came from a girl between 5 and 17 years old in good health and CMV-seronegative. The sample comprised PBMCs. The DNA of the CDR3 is TGTGCCAGCAGTGGCCTCCCAGGACAGGGGGCTGAAGCTTTCTTT. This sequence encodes CASSGLPGQGAEAFF.